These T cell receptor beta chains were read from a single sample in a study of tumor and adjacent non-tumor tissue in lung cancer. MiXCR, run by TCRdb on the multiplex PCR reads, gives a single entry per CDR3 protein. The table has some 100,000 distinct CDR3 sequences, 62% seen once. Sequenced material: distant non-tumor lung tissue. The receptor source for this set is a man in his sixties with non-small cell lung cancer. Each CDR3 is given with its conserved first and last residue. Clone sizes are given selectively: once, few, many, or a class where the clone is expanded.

CASSEEGPGYTF | TRBJ1-2 | TRBV2 | .
CASSLLSYNSPLHF | TRBJ1-6 | TRBV27 | .
CASSQDRGNEQYF | TRBJ2-7 | TRBV4-2 | many
CASSPQIQSEEQYF | TRBJ2-7 | TRBV4-1 | .
CASSHAVAGTGQDTQYF | TRBJ2-3 | TRBV4-1 | .
CASGLGTTYDEQFF | TRBJ2-1 | TRBV12-5 | .
CASSMTGGGSPLHF | TRBJ1-6 | TRBV5-1 | .
CASSGAVSYEQYF | TRBJ2-7 | TRBV12-3/TRBV12-4 | many
CASSYETGQETQHF | TRBJ2-5 | TRBV6-5 | .
CASSPTAGRYYNDQFF | TRBJ2-1 | TRBV7-9 | .
CAISIPQGVEYF | TRBJ2-3 | TRBV6-5 | .
CANSPGLVISTDTQYF | TRBJ2-3 | TRBV11-2 | .
CSARTIPNYGYTF | TRBJ1-2 | TRBV20-1 | .
CSVRHGNSYEQYF | TRBJ2-7 | TRBV29-1 | once
CANSLSGGANLLTF | TRBJ2-6 | TRBV6-1 | .
CASSPGNYGGDTQYF | TRBJ2-3 | TRBV14 | .
CASSQRERGNHYGYTF | TRBJ1-2 | TRBV4-1 | .
CATEMSGETQYF | TRBJ2-5 | TRBV6-2/TRBV6-3 | many
CASSPSGRVTGELFF | TRBJ2-2 | TRBV6-5 | many
CAISKIQGTQEAQYF | TRBJ2-5 | TRBV10-3 | .
CSVDIQGSEAFF | TRBJ1-1 | TRBV29-1 | .
CASSLKPDRAKNVQYF | TRBJ2-4 | TRBV11-2 | .
CASGTAVREQYF | TRBJ2-7 | TRBV6-5 | .
CIVLPQGQATEALF | TRBJ1-1 | TRBV29-1 | .
CASSQDTGSNRPQHF | TRBJ1-5 | TRBV4-1 | once
CASSQDNAGTGELFF | TRBJ2-2 | TRBV4-3 | .
CSVQGANTNEKLFF | TRBJ1-4 | TRBV29-1 | many
CASSLCARGGEAFF | TRBJ1-1 | TRBV12-3/TRBV12-4 | .
CSIEGFHTSYNEQFF | TRBJ2-1 | TRBV29-1 | .
CARSPAGTGYEQFF | TRBJ2-1 | TRBV30 | .
CASSDTSAGANVLTF | TRBJ2-6 | TRBV6-2/TRBV6-3 | many
CASSLGRTTDYTF | TRBJ1-2 | TRBV11-2 | .
CASSLETGANTGELSF | TRBJ2-2 | TRBV5-4 | .
CASSYKYLGNGELFF | TRBJ2-2 | TRBV6-2/TRBV6-3 | many
CSVEDRAGYNEQFF | TRBJ2-1 | TRBV29-1 | medium-sized
CAISSGGRWDGQFF | TRBJ2-1 | TRBV10-3 | .
CASSQNRGMGETQYF | TRBJ2-5 | TRBV4-2 | medium-sized
CASSQKARADTQYF | TRBJ2-3 | TRBV4-1 | many
CASSNSGSWRGEQFF | TRBJ2-1 | TRBV7-8 | .
CAWRPAGTGYEQFF | TRBJ2-1 | TRBV30 | .
CASSSSFLDEGYTF | TRBJ1-2 | TRBV6-2/TRBV6-3 | .
CSAVAGDEGDTQYF | TRBJ2-3 | TRBV20-1 | many
CASSQVGLAGDGRYTQYF | TRBJ2-3 | TRBV4-1 | many
CASSLPRPGNQPQHF | TRBJ1-5 | TRBV28 | .
CASSSQVAGRNEQYF | TRBJ2-7 | TRBV6-2/TRBV6-3 | .
CASSYPGSTEAFF | TRBJ1-1 | TRBV6-6 | many
CSVKADPYERYF | TRBJ2-7 | TRBV29-1 | .
CARSIQQGSDTQYF | TRBJ2-3 | TRBV11-1 | .
CASSDRGWNNYGYTF | TRBJ1-2 | TRBV6-1 | .
CAISESWLSGTETFF | TRBJ1-1 | TRBV10-3 | .
CASSSVGEPPYRGEQFF | TRBJ2-1 | TRBV11-2 | .